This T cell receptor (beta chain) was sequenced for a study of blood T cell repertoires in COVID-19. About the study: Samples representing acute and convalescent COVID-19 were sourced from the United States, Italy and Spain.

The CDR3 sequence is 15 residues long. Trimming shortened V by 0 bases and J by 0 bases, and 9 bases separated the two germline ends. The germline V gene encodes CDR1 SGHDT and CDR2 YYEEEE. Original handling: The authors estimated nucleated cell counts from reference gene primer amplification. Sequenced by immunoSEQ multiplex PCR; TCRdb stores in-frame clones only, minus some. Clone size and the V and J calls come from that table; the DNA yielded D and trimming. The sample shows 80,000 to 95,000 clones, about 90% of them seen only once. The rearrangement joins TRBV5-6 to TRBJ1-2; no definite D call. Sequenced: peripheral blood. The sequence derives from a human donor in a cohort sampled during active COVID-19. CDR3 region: CASSLVGRSNYGYTF. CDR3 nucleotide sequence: TGTGCCAGCAGCTTGGTGGGCAGATCTAACTATGGCTACACCTTC.